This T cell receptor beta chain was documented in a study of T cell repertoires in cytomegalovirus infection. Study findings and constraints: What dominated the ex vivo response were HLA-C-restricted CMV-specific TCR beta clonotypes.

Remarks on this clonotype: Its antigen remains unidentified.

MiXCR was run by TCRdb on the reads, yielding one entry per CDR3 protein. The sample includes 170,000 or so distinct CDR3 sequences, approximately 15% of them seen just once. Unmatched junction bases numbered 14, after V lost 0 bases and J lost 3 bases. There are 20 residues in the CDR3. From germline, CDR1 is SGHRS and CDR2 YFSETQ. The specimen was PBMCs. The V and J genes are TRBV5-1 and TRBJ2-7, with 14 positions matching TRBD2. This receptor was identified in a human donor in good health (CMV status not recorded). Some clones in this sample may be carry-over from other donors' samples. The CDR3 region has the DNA TGCGCCAGCAGCTTGGTCCCGACTAGCGGGGGGGCCACAGTGAACTACGAGCAGTACTTC. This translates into CASSLVPTSGGATVNYEQYF.